This TCR beta chain was retrieved from a study of blood T cell repertoires in COVID-19. This clone was detected only once. The repertoire was sequenced with immunoSEQ multiplex PCR; TCRdb's copy has only in-frame clones and lacks some. The sample has 300,000 to 350,000 clones, roughly 86% seen once. Germline V gives CDR1 SGHTA, CDR2 FQGNSA. CDR3 length: 16 amino acids. The germline V and J ends were trimmed by 4 bases and 5 bases, with 18 bases remaining between them. The sequenced sample was peripheral blood. The receptor was derived from a man under 40 with COVID-19, enrolled during active disease. The chain recombines TRBV7-2 with TRBJ2-1; D perhaps matches TRBD2 (5 bases). CDR3 amino acids: CASSSKRVGINNEQFF. In nucleotides, the CDR3 is TGTGCCAGCAGCTCGAAGAGGGTGGGTATTAACAATGAGCAGTTCTTC.